This record concerns one T cell receptor (beta chain) sequence. In the original workflow: The assay estimated nucleated cells by amplifying reference gene primers. Profiling relied on immunoSEQ multiplex PCR, and the TCRdb table lists in-frame clones only, not all of them. V, J and clone size derive from that table, while D and trimming were established from the DNA sequence. Of some 30,000 clones listed, approximately 86% are singletons. The data are from a study of blood T cell repertoires in COVID-19. Background on the study: From the United States, Italy and Spain came samples of acute and convalescent COVID-19. Sources were T cells, B-cell-depleted T cells, or PBMCs; the material itself was cDNA or gDNA.

This receptor was obtained from a human donor in a cohort sampled during active COVID-19. Sample: peripheral blood.

The CDR3 DNA reads TGTGCCAGCTCACCATCGGGTTCGGGCGAGCAGTACTTC. Amino acids: CASSPSGSGEQYF. This chain connects TRBV18 to TRBJ2-7; D gene ambiguous. Trimming stripped 2 bases from V and 6 bases from J, with 11 bases between. The germline V gene encodes CDR1 KGHSH and CDR2 LQKENI. The CDR3 covers 13 residues.